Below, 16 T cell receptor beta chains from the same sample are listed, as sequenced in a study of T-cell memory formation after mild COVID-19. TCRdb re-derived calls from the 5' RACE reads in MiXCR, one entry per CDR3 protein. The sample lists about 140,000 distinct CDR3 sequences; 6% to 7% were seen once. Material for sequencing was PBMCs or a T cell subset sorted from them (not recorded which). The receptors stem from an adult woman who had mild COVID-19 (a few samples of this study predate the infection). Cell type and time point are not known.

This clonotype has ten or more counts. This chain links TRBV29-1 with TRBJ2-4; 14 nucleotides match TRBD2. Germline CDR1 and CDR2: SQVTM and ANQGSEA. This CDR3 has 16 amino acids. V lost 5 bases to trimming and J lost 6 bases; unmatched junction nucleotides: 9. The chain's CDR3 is CSVSRLAGGRGNIQYF. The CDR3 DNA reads TGCAGCGTTTCAAGACTAGCGGGAGGGAGAGGAAACATTCAGTACTTC.

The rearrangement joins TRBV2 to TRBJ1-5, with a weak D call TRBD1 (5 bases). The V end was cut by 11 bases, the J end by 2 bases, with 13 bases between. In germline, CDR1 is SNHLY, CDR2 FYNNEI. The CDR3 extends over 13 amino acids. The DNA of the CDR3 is TGTGCCGGTAGGGGTTTGGGCAATCAGCCCCAGCATTTT. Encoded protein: CAGRGLGNQPQHF.

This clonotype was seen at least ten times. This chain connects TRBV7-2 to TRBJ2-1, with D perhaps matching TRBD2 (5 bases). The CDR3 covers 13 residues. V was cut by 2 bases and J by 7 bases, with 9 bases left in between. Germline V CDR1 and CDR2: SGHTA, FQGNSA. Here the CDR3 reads CASSLTRGNEQFF. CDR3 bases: TGTGCCAGCAGCTTAACCCGCGGGAATGAGCAGTTCTTC.

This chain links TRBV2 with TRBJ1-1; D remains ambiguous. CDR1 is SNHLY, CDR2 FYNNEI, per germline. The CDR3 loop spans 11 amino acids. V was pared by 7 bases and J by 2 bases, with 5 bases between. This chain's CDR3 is CASMENTEAFF. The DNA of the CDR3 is TGTGCCAGCATGGAAAACACTGAAGCTTTCTTT.

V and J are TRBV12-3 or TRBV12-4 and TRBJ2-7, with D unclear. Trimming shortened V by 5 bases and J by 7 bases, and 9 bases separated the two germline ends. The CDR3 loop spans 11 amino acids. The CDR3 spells CASSTTREQYF. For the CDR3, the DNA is TGTGCCAGCAGTACCACGAGGGAGCAGTACTTC.

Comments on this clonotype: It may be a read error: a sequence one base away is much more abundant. In nucleotides, the CDR3 is TGTTCCAGCAGCCCCCGTTGGGGCACCTACAATGAGCAGTTCTTC. This translates into CSSSPRWGTYNEQFF. This chain joins TRBV7-6 and TRBJ2-1; weak D call: TRBD1 (5 bases). CDR3 length equals 15 residues. CDR1 is SGHVS, CDR2 FNYEAQ, per germline. Looking up the rest from reference TRBV7-6 and TRBJ2-1 gives the full variable domain: GAGVSQSPRYKVTKRGQDVALRCDPISGHVSLYWYRQALGQGPEFLTYFNYEAQQDKSGLPNDRFSAERPEGSISTLTIQRTEQRDSAMYRCSSSPRWGTYNEQFFGPGTRLTVL.

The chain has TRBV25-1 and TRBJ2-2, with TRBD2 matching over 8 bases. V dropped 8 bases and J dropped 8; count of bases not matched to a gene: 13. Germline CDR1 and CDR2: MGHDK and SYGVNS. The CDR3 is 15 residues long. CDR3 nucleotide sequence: TGTGCCAGCCGGGGAACCAGCGGGAGTTCTGGGGAGCTGTTTTTT. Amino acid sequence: CASRGTSGSSGELFF.

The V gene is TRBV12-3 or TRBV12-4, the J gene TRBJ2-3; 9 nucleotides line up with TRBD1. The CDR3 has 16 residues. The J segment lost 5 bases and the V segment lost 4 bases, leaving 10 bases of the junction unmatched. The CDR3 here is CASSSAGQGLIDTQYF. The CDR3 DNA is TGTGCCAGCAGTTCCGCCGGACAGGGGTTAATAGATACGCAGTATTTT.

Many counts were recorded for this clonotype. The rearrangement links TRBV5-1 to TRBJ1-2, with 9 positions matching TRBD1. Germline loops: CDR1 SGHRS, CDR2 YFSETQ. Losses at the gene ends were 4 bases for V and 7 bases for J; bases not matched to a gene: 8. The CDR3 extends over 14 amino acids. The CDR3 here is CASSTGTGPFGYTF. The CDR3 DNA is TGCGCCAGCAGCACCGGGACAGGGCCCTTTGGCTACACCTTC.

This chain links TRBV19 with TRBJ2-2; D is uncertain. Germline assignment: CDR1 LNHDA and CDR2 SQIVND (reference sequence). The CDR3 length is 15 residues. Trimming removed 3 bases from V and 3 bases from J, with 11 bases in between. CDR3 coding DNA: TGTGCCAGTAGTATCGATCTAGGGTACACCGGGGAGCTGTTTTTT. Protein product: CASSIDLGYTGELFF.

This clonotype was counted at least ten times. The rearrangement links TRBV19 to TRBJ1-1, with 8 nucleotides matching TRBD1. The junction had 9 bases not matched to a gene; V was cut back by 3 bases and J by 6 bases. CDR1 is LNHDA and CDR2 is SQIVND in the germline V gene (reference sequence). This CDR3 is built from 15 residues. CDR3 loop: CASSIGGTGLSEAFF. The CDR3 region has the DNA TGTGCCAGTAGTATCGGGGGGACAGGTCTTTCTGAAGCTTTCTTT.

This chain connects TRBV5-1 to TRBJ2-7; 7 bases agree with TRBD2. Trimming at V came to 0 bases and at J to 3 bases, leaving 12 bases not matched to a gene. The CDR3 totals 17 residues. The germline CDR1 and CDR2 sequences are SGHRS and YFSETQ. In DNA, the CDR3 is TGCGCCAGCAGCTTGGGGGGTGGTCTAGCGGAGAACTACGAGCAGTACTTC. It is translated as CASSLGGGLAENYEQYF.

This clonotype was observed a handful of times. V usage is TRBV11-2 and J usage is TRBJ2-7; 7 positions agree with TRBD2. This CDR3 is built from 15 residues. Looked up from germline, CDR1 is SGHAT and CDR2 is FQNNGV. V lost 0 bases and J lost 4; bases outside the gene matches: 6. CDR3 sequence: CASSLDSSGPYEQYF. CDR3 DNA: TGTGCCAGCAGCTTAGATAGTAGCGGGCCTTACGAGCAGTACTTC.

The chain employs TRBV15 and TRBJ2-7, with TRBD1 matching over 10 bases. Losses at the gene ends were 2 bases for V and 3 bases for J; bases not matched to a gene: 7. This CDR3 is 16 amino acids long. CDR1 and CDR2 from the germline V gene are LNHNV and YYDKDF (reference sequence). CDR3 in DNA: TGTGCCACCAGCAGACCCCGGACAGGGGGGGGCTACGAGCAGTACTTC. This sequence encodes CATSRPRTGGGYEQYF.

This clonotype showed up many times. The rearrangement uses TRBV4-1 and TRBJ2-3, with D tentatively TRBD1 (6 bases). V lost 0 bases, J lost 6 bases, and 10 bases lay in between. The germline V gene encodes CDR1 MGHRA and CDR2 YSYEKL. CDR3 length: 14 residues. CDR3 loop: CASSQDQGRDTQYF. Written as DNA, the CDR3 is TGCGCCAGCAGCCAAGATCAGGGGCGGGATACGCAGTATTTT.

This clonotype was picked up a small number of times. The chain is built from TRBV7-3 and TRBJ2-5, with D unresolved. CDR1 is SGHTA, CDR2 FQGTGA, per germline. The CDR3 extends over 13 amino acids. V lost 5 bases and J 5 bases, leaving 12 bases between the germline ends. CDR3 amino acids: CASSPGLGETQYF. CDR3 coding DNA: TGTGCCAGCAGCCCGGGCCTAGGGGAGACCCAGTACTTC. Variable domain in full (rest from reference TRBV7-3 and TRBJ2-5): GAGVSQTPSNKVTEKGKYVELRCDPISGHTALYWYRQSLGQGPEFLIYFQGTGAADDSGLPNDRFFAVRPEGSVSTLKIQRTERGDSAVYLCASSPGLGETQYFGPGTRLLVL.